This T cell receptor (beta chain) was identified during a study of blood T cell repertoires in COVID-19. Overall study: Samples taken during acute and convalescent COVID-19 were collected in the United States, Italy and Spain. PBMCs, B-cell-depleted T cells, or T cells provided the cDNA or gDNA that made up the material.

V was clipped by 4 bases and J by 3 bases; unmatched bases: 4. CDR3 length equals 14 residues. Germline V gene sequence: CDR1 LGHDT, CDR2 YNNKEL (reference sequence). In the original workflow: Researchers report that nucleated cell counts were estimated from reference gene primer amplification. Sequencing was performed with immunoSEQ multiplex PCR; in TCRdb, only in-frame clones are kept and a portion is missing. That table is the source of V, J and clone size, and D and trimming were worked out from the DNA. There are roughly 38,000 clones in the sample; about 90% occur only once, and roughly 10% lies in the top ten. This clone appeared once.

This sequence was found in a woman aged 70-85 years with acute or convalescent COVID-19. The sample was peripheral blood. The V gene is TRBV3-1 (or the pseudogene TRBV3-2), the J gene TRBJ2-3, with 7 bases aligning to TRBD2. CDR3 residues: CASSLRTRTDTQYF. DNA for the CDR3: TGTGCCAGCAGCCTAAGGACTAGGACAGATACGCAGTATTTT.